The 17 T cell receptor beta chains in this list originate from one sample, sequenced in a study of post-analysis software for immune sequencing data. Study-level points and caveats: The study found TRBV5-6, TRBV5-1 and TRBV20-1 among five or six TRBV segments more frequent in patients than controls.

Unique molecular identifiers were present in the TCR beta cDNA libraries. TCRdb re-analysed the PCR reads in MiXCR, keeping a single row per CDR3 protein. The sample records 380,000 or so distinct CDR3 sequences, 30% to 45% being singletons. Antigens for these TCRs are unknown. Material: blood. All receptors derive from a girl aged 10 to 17 with multiple sclerosis.

This chain connects TRBV9 to TRBJ2-1, with TRBD1 matching over 7 bases. This CDR3 has 16 amino acids. Trimming took 0 bases from V and 5 from J; bases not matched to a gene: 8. Per the germline V gene, CDR1 is SGDLS and CDR2 is YYNGEE. CDR3: CASSVARQGWDNEQFF. CDR3 nucleotide sequence: TGTGCCAGCAGCGTAGCTCGACAGGGTTGGGACAATGAGCAGTTCTTC.

The chain links TRBV20-1 to TRBJ1-1; D is undetermined. Germline V lookup: CDR1 DFQATT, CDR2 SNEGSKA (reference sequence). Trimming removed 8 bases from V and 7 bases from J, with 14 bases in between. The length of the CDR3 is 11 residues. CDR3 amino acids: CSPTVASEAFF. The DNA of the CDR3 is TGCAGTCCTACGGTGGCTAGTGAAGCTTTCTTT.

This chain links TRBV6-6 with TRBJ2-5, with D maybe TRBD2 (6 bases). This CDR3 is 16 amino acids long. Germline-derived CDR1 and CDR2 are MNHNY and SVGAGI (reference sequence). Between the trimmed V and J ends, which lost 6 bases and 4 bases, there was a span of 21 bases. CDR3 loop: CASSLFTTSLGETQYF. The CDR3, as DNA: TGTGCCAGCAGCCTTTTTACTACTAGCTTAGGAGAGACCCAGTACTTC.

The chain is built from TRBV5-1 and TRBJ2-3; D gene uncertain. CDR3 length equals 10 residues. Trimming took 8 bases from V and 3 from J, leaving 4 bases between them. The germline V gene has CDR1 SGHRS and CDR2 YFSETQ. The CDR3 DNA sequence: TGCGCCAGGTTTACAGATACGCAGTATTTT. The encoded protein is CARFTDTQYF.

This clonotype appeared a few times. The CDR3 loop is CASSPALNQPQHF. The CDR3 nucleotides read TGTGCCAGCAGCCCCGCTTTAAATCAGCCCCAGCATTTT. The chain is built from TRBV12-3 or TRBV12-4 and TRBJ1-5; D gene ambiguous. This CDR3 region has 13 residues. The ends were cut back, 6 bases at V and 4 bases at J, with 10 bases in the middle.

Concerning this clonotype: At one end the junction does not follow the germline gene, possibly because of a read error. V usage is TRBV7-9 and J usage is TRBJ2-6; weak D call: TRBD1 (5 bases). Germline-derived CDR1 and CDR2 are SEHNR and FQNEAQ (reference sequence). This CDR3 has 14 amino acids. The CDR3 here is CASSPPSGANVQTF. Here the CDR3 DNA reads TGTGCCAGCAGCCCGCCCTCTGGGGCCAACGTCCAGACTTTC.

For the CDR3, the DNA is TGTGCCAGCAGCGTAGACCCGGGGCCCCGCGGAGATACGCAGTATTTT. It translates to CASSVDPGPRGDTQYF. J is TRBJ2-3 and V is TRBV9; D may be TRBD1 or TRBD2 (5 bases each). CDR1 and CDR2 (germline): SGDLS, YYNGEE. V was shortened by 0 bases and J by 5 bases, with 16 bases between the two germline ends. The length of the CDR3 is 16 residues.

The chain joins TRBV7-9 to TRBJ2-7; 9 nucleotides match TRBD1. The V and J ends lost 3 bases and 3 bases, in that order; junction bases with no gene match: 6. The CDR3 is made up of 15 amino acids. Germline V lookup: CDR1 SEHNR, CDR2 FQNEAQ (reference sequence). CDR3 sequence (DNA): TGTGCCAGCAGCTTTTTGGACAGGGGAGTCTACGAGCAGTACTTC. Translating it yields CASSFLDRGVYEQYF.

This sequence joins TRBV27 and TRBJ2-7; unclear D gene. The CDR3 loop spans 14 amino acids. V was trimmed by 5 bases and J by 3 bases, leaving 14 bases between them. Germline assignment: CDR1 MNHEY and CDR2 SMNVEV (reference sequence). CDR3 protein: CASSDGPIIYEQYF. The CDR3 DNA reads as TGTGCCAGCAGTGACGGCCCCATTATCTACGAGCAGTACTTC.

This clonotype turned up a few times. This chain uses TRBV29-1 with TRBJ1-4; 7 nucleotides align to TRBD1. The length of the CDR3 is 12 residues. The germline CDR1 and CDR2 sequences are SQVTM and ANQGSEA. The J segment lost 8 bases and the V segment lost 6 bases, leaving 6 bases of the junction unmatched. CDR3 nucleotide sequence: TGCAGCGTCCGACAGGGTGGCGAAAAACTGTTTTTT. This encodes CSVRQGGEKLFF. Full variable domain (outside the CDR3, taken from reference TRBV29-1 and TRBJ1-4): SAVISQKPSRDICQRGTSLTIQCQVDSQVTMMFWYRQQPGQSLTLIATANQGSEATYESGFVIDKFPISRPNLTFSTLTVSNMSPEDSSIYLCSVRQGGEKLFFGSGTQLSVL.

The genes are TRBV28 and TRBJ2-7; 7 bases are shared with TRBD1. Trimming cost V 3 bases and J 4 bases; bases outside gene matches: 6. Germline lookup yields CDR1 MDHEN and CDR2 SYDVKM. The CDR3 extends over 14 amino acids. The CDR3 reads CASSLYRGKYEQYF. The CDR3, as DNA: TGTGCCAGCAGTTTGTACAGGGGAAAATACGAGCAGTACTTC.

DNA of the CDR3: TGCGCCAGCAGCCATCTAGCGGGGGGGCTCAATGAGCAGTTCTTC. Translation: CASSHLAGGLNEQFF. This chain joins TRBV4-1 and TRBJ2-1, with 12 bases fitting TRBD2. This CDR3 is built from 15 residues. Trimming removed 3 bases from V and 6 bases from J; junction bases left unmatched: 3. Germline-derived CDR1 and CDR2 are MGHRA and YSYEKL.

This clonotype showed up just a few times. The chain links TRBV7-8 to TRBJ2-3; TRBD2 matches 9 bases. V gave up 3 bases and J gave up 6 bases; unmatched junction bases: 4. CDR3 size: 14 residues. Germline loops: CDR1 SGHVS, CDR2 FQNEAQ. Here the CDR3 reads CASSLSAGGDTQYF. The CDR3 bases are TGTGCCAGCAGCTTGTCCGCGGGGGGGGATACGCAGTATTTT.

V is TRBV7-2 and J is TRBJ2-5; D ambiguous. Looked up from germline, CDR1 is SGHTA and CDR2 is FQGNSA. CDR3 length: 13 residues. V was clipped by 2 bases and J by 3 bases, with 7 bases between them. The CDR3 region has the DNA TGTGCCAGCAGCTTATACGGTAAAGAGACCCAGTACTTC. The encoded protein is CASSLYGKETQYF.

The genes are TRBV12-3 or TRBV12-4 and TRBJ1-2; D uncertain. Deletions cut 5 bases from V and 9 bases from J, with 10 bases between. The CDR3 runs 11 residues. The CDR3 nucleotides read TGTGCCAGCAGTGAGACTCAGAGCTACACCTTC. Translating it yields CASSETQSYTF.

J is TRBJ1-2 and V is TRBV12-3 or TRBV12-4; D not certain. The CDR3 has 14 amino acids. V dropped 2 bases and J dropped 4 bases, with 11 bases sitting between them. The CDR3 DNA follows: TGTGCCAGCAGTTTACGGGCCAGCGGCTATGGCTACACCTTC. It is translated as CASSLRASGYGYTF.

This clonotype was observed a few times. The chain combines TRBV4-3 with TRBJ2-3, with D perhaps matching TRBD2 (6 bases). The CDR3 spans 15 residues. V lost 4 bases to trimming and J lost 1 base, with 12 bases between them. CDR1 and CDR2 from the germline V gene are LGHNA and YSLEER. The CDR3 region is CASSPSLAGTDTQYF. In DNA form, the CDR3 reads TGCGCCAGCAGCCCTAGTTTAGCGGGCACAGATACGCAGTATTTT.